Below, 11 T cell receptor beta chains from the same sample are listed, as sequenced in a study of cytomegalovirus exposure and HLA in healthy donors. Use of 60 Vbeta and 13 Jbeta primers characterized the PCR. Profiled with immunoSEQ multiplex PCR; TCRdb holds only in-frame clones, not every one. Found here are 110,000 to 150,000 clones, 75% to 80% of them singletons; the top ten hold around 3.6%. Sequencing was carried out using PBMCs. The origin of the receptors is a male donor in good health and CMV-seronegative.

The chain couples TRBV7-8 to TRBJ1-2; weak D call: TRBD1 (5 bases). Per the germline V gene, CDR1 is SGHVS and CDR2 is FQNEAQ. CDR3 length: 16 residues. V lost 4 bases and J lost 4, with 19 bases in between. CDR3 loop: CASSSERAGNFYGYTF. CDR3 bases: TGTGCCAGCAGCTCTGAAAGGGCAGGGAACTTCTATGGCTACACCTTC.

This clone is a singleton in its sample. This chain uses TRBV6-6 with TRBJ2-2; D not resolved. V lost 4 bases and J 4 bases, leaving 7 bases between the germline ends. CDR1 is MNHNY, CDR2 SVGAGI, per germline (reference sequence). CDR3 length: 13 amino acids. DNA for the CDR3: TGTGCCAGCAGTTCCTTCAGCACCGGGGAGCTGTTTTTT. Protein product: CASSSFSTGELFF.

The chain carries TRBV9 and TRBJ1-6, with 10 positions matching TRBD1. This CDR3 is built from 15 residues. Trimming cost V 3 bases and J 10 bases; bases outside gene matches: 7. Germline values: CDR1 SGDLS, CDR2 YYNGEE. CDR3 in amino acids: CASSARGTGESPLHF. The CDR3 nucleotides read TGTGCCAGCAGCGCCCGGGGGACAGGGGAGTCACCCCTCCACTTT.

The rearrangement uses TRBV9 and TRBJ1-2; D remains ambiguous. Germline CDR1 SGDLS, CDR2 YYNGEE. This CDR3 is built from 13 residues. V lost 4 bases and J lost 4, with 11 bases in between. The CDR3 protein is CASSTSEIYGYTF. CDR3 nucleotide sequence: TGTGCCAGCAGCACCTCAGAAATCTATGGCTACACCTTC.

J is TRBJ1-2 and V is TRBV29-1; D is unresolved. Germline CDR1 reads SQVTM; CDR2 reads ANQGSEA. V lost 6 bases to trimming and J lost 6 bases, with 20 bases between them. The CDR3 is 14 residues long. The CDR3 loop reads CSVTNGEGRNGYTF. The CDR3 DNA follows: TGCAGCGTGACAAATGGGGAGGGTCGGAATGGCTACACCTTC.

J is TRBJ1-2 and V is TRBV28; 8 nucleotides match TRBD1. This CDR3 has 14 residues. The ends lost 5 bases at V and 8 bases at J; junction bases unmatched: 10. Germline V CDR1 and CDR2: MDHEN, SYDVKM. CDR3 nucleotide sequence: TGTGCCAGCAGTCCGGGACAGGCCTGGGAGGGCTACACCTTC. Its protein product is CASSPGQAWEGYTF.

The rearrangement joins TRBV27 to TRBJ2-3, with a tentative D call TRBD1 (5 bases). The CDR3 has 14 residues. Germline lookup yields CDR1 MNHEY and CDR2 SMNVEV (reference sequence). The V end was cut by 5 bases, the J end by 2 bases, with 11 bases between. CDR3 in amino acids: CASSPAGITDTQYF. The CDR3 DNA reads TGTGCCAGCAGTCCCGCAGGGATCACAGATACGCAGTATTTT.

The V gene is TRBV7-9, the J gene TRBJ1-4; 7 bases line up with TRBD1. CDR1 and CDR2 from the germline V gene are SEHNR and FQNEAQ (reference sequence). The CDR3 runs 14 residues. V lost 2 bases, J lost 5 bases, and 2 bases stayed unmatched. The CDR3 loop is CASSLLQGNEKLFF. The DNA for the CDR3 is TGTGCCAGCAGCTTATTACAGGGGAATGAAAAACTGTTTTTT.

This clone was counted a single time. The CDR3 spells CASSVTGVSEAFF. The CDR3, as DNA: TGTGCCAGCAGCGTGACAGGGGTTAGTGAAGCTTTCTTT. V and J are TRBV7-3 and TRBJ1-1, with 8 positions matching TRBD1. The CDR3 totals 13 residues. Germline V lookup: CDR1 SGHTA, CDR2 FQGTGA. After removal of 5 bases from V and 7 bases from J, the junction contained 6 bases not matched to a gene.

This clone was detected once. The chain's CDR3 is CASSEQGRQPQHF. In nucleotides, the CDR3 is TGTGCCAGCAGTGAACAGGGGAGACAGCCCCAGCATTTT. The V gene is TRBV25-1, the J gene TRBJ1-5, with D possibly TRBD1 on 6 matching bases. The ends were cut back, 2 bases at V and 7 bases at J, with 9 bases in the middle. This CDR3 has 13 residues. Per germline, CDR1 MGHDK and CDR2 SYGVNS.

The chain recombines TRBV4-3 with TRBJ2-3; 12 bases map to TRBD2. The CDR3 consists of 19 residues. The J segment lost 4 bases and the V segment lost 0 bases, leaving 11 bases of the junction unmatched. CDR1 and CDR2 (germline): LGHNA, YSLEER. DNA for the CDR3: TGCGCCAGCAGCCAAGACCCGGGGGCTAGCGGGGGGGCAGCAGATACGCAGTATTTT. This sequence encodes CASSQDPGASGGAADTQYF.